This T cell receptor (beta chain) stems from a study of metastatic and nonmetastatic thyroid tumors. Whole-study context: The study looked at repertoires side by side in blood and in tumor or nodule tissue from malignant and benign thyroid patients.

General study findings and limits: Relative to benign nodules, malignant thyroid tumors were reportedly characterized by significantly elevated TCR beta diversity in blood and tumor.

Study processing details: A distant-metastasis classifier for papillary thyroid cancer was built using CDR3 differences across clinicopathological groups. TCRdb redid the clone calls on the PCR reads using MiXCR. The V and J calls shown here were made by TCRdb, not taken from the authors' results. The data show around 15,000 clones, with about 4% seen just once and 23% held by the top ten. Nobody among the patients had been given any treatment before thyroid surgery. Details on this clone: Its antigen is not known.

This CDR3 has 17 residues. Germline V gene data show CDR1 as SGHRS and CDR2 as YFSETQ. V lost 3 bases, J lost 0 bases, and 10 bases stayed unmatched. The receptor comes from a female donor with papillary thyroid cancer or a benign thyroid nodule (not recorded which). Some clones in this sample may be carry-over from other donors' samples. The chain is built from TRBV5-1 and TRBJ2-3; 7 positions agree with TRBD1. The source material was tumor tissue. The CDR3, as DNA: TGCGCCAGCAGCTCGGGACAGCAGAGTGCTAGCACAGATACGCAGTATTTT. This gives the protein CASSSGQQSASTDTQYF.